This T cell receptor beta chain was captured by sequencing in a study of blood T cell repertoires in COVID-19. Produced via immunoSEQ multiplex PCR; TCRdb's table is partial and in-frame only. The table records about 29,000 clones, around 82% of them present only once. The receptor's source is a man older than 75 with active or convalescent COVID-19. The sample comprised peripheral blood.

CDR3 amino acids: CASIPRFGGETQYF. DNA for the CDR3: TGTGCCAGCATCCCCAGGTTCGGGGGAGAGACCCAGTACTTC. This chain connects TRBV7-2 to TRBJ2-5; tentatively, D is TRBD2 (6 bases). Germline V gene data show CDR1 as SGHTA and CDR2 as FQGNSA. The CDR3 is made up of 14 amino acids. V was clipped by 7 bases and J by 4 bases, with 16 bases between them.